Listed here is a single T cell receptor (beta chain). The antigen this receptor binds is unknown. Base quality data are lacking; no much larger clone is found one base away. This record belongs to a study of OX40 agonist ivuxolimab in advanced cancers. Background for the entire study: Ivuxolimab was a fully human IgG2 agonistic monoclonal antibody targeting the costimulatory receptor OX40 (CD134). The paper describes the monotherapy dose-escalation part (N = 52 patients) of the phase I trial of ivuxolimab. In the dose-escalation cohort, roughly four fifths of patients were male, and the mean age was approximately 60 years, with a range of about 23 to 90. Partial responses occurred in three dose-escalation patients: two with cutaneous melanoma and one with hepatocellular carcinoma. Of the roughly 53 patients in dose escalation, about 20 had hepatocellular carcinoma, roughly 15 had melanoma, 9 had renal cell carcinoma and 9 had head and neck cancer. Intravenous ivuxolimab was administered to patients every 2 weeks at six dose levels: 0.01, 0.1, 0.3, 1.5, 3 and 10 mg/kg. Peripheral TCRbeta sequencing was intended to test whether TCR sequence diversity was altered and clonal T-cell expansion was caused by ivuxolimab. Prior anti-PD-1, anti-PD-L1 or anti-CTLA-4 therapy was permitted, and checkpoint inhibitors had been received by around 39% of dose-escalation patients. Paper-wide results and their limitations: In the 0.1-3.0 mg/kg groups, partial responders had among the lowest normalized peripheral clonal expansion, particularly in CD8+ T cells. The antigen specificity of the clonally expanded peripheral T cells was not determined. After ivuxolimab, expanded clones were on average more numerous among CD8+ T cells than among CD4+ T cells. At doses from 0.1 to 3.0 mg/kg, clonal expansion was seen in both CD4+ and CD8+ blood T cells between baseline and week 6. Low levels of normalized T-cell clonal expansion were also seen in some nonresponding patients.

Per the germline V gene, ENHRY is the CDR1 and SYGVKD is the CDR2. From the cysteine through the phenylalanine, the CDR3 covers 18 amino acids. Just CDR3 DNA is preserved here, 54 bases in frame from base 1. At the junction V is shortened by 0 bases and J by 0 bases, with 16 bases in between. The trial excluded patients who had a history of autoimmune disease or were on systemic immunosuppression. In every dose cohort, peripheral blood was drawn for TCR sequencing at baseline, cycle 4 day 1, and cycle 7 day 1. Samples came from an open-label, multicenter, first-in-human phase I dose-escalation trial of ivuxolimab. Adults with locally advanced or metastatic melanoma, renal cell, hepatocellular, or head and neck squamous cell carcinoma were enrolled in the trial. Before TCR sequencing, CD4+ T cells and CD8+ T cells were sorted from peripheral blood as separate populations. Genomic DNA was extracted from sorted cells for sequencing of the TCRbeta CDR3 region. The immunoSEQ Assay was used to sequence the TCRbeta CDR3 regions. TCRdb mirrors the immuneACCESS table, restricted to in-frame sequences. Some clones are absent from its copies; in checked studies, under half trace to an unresolved V gene, and the reason for the others is unknown. The sample table shows tens of thousands of clones, and over 75% are seen once. Jointly, the top ten make up about 2.3% of the sample.

The specimen was CD4+ or CD8+ T cells sorted from blood, collected in a trial of the OX40 agonist ivuxolimab. This chain joins TRBV10-3 to TRBJ2-3, with the D segment identity uncertain. This receptor was taken from an adult with an advanced solid tumor such as melanoma, head and neck, liver or kidney cancer. The DNA sequence is given as TGTGCCATCAGTGAGTCCCGTGGTACAGCTCTTAGCACAGATACGCAGTATTTT. Protein translation: CAISESRGTALSTDTQYF.